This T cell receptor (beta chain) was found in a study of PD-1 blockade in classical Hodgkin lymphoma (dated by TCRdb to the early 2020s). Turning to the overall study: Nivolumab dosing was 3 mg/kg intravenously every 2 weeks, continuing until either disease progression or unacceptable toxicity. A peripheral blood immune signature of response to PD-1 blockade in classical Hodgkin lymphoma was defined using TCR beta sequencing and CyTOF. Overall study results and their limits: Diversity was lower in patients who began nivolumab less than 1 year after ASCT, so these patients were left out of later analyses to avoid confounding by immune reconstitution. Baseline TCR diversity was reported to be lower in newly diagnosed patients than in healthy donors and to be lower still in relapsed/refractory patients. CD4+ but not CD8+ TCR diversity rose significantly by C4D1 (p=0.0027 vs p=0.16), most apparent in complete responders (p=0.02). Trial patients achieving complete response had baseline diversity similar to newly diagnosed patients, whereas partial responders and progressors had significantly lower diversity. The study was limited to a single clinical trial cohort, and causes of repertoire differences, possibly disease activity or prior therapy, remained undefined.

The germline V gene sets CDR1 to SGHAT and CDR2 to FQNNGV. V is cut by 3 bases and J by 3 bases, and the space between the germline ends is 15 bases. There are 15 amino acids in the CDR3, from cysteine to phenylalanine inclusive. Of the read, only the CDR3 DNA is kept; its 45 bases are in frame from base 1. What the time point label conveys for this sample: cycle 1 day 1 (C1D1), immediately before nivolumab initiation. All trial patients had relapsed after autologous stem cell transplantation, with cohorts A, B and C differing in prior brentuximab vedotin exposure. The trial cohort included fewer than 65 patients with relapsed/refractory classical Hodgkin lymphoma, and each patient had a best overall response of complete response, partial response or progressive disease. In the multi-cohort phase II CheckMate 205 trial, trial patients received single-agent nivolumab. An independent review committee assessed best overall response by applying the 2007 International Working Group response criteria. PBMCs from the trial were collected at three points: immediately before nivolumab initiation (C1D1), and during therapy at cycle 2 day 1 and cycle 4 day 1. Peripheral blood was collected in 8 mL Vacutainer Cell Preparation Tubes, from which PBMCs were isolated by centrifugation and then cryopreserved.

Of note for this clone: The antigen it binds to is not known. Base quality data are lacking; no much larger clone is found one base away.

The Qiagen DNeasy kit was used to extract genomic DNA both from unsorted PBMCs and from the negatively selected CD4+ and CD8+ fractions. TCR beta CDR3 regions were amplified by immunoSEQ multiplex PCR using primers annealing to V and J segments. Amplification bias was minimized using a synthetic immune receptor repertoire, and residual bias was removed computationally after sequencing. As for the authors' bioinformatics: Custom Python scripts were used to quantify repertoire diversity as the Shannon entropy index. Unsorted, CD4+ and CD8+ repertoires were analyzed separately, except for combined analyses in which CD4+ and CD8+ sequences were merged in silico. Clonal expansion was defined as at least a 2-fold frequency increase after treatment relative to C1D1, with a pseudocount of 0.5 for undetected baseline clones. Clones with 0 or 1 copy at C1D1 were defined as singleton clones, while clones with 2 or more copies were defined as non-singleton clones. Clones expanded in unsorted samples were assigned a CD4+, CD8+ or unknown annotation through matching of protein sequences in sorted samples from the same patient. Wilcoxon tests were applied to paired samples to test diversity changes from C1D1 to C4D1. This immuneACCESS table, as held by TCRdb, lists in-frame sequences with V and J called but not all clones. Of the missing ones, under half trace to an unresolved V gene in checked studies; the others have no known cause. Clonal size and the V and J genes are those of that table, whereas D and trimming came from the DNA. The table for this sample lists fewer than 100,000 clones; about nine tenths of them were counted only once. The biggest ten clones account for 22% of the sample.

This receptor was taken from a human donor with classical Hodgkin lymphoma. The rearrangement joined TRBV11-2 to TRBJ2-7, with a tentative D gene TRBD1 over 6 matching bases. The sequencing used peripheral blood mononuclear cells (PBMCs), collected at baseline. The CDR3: CASSFTFQDSYEQYF. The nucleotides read TGTGCCAGCAGCTTCACCTTCCAGGACAGCTACGAGCAGTACTTC.